This TCR beta chain was profiled in a study of shared clonotypes between healthy human individuals. Germline V gives CDR1 LNHDA, CDR2 SQIVND (reference sequence). This CDR3 is 16 amino acids long. Germline trimming cut 5 bases from V and 3 bases from J; bases unmatched to any gene: 11. At deep level, the assay was performed. Sequencing was performed with immunoSEQ multiplex PCR; in TCRdb, only in-frame clones are kept and a portion is missing. The sample has about 1,500,000 clones, more than 95% seen once. The chain has TRBV19 and TRBJ2-7; 9 bases are a match to TRBD2. This sequence originates from a man aged 25-45 years in good health. Material: naive CD4+ T cells sorted from blood. Subset here: CD45RA+ positively selected. CDR3 coding DNA: TGTGCCAGTAGTCTTTATGGGACTAGCAGCCTCTACGAGCAGTACTTC. Residues: CASSLYGTSSLYEQYF. Variable domain in full (rest from reference TRBV19 and TRBJ2-7): DGGITQSPKYLFRKEGQNVTLSCEQNLNHDAMYWYRQDPGQGLRLIYYSQIVNDFQKGDIAEGYSVSREKKESFPLTVTSAQKNPTAFYLCASSLYGTSSLYEQYFGPGTRLTVT.